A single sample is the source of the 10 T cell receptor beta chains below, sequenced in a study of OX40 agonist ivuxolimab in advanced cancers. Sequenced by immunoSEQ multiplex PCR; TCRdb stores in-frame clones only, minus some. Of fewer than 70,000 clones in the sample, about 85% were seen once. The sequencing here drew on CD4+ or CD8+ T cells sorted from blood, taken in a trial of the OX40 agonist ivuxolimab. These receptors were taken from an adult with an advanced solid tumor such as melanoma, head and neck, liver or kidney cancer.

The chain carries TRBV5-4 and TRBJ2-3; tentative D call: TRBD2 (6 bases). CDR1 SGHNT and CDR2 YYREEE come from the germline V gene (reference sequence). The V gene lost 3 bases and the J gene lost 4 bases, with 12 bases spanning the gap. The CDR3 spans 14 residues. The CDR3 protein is CASSSAGSSDTQYF. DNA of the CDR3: TGTGCCAGCAGCTCGGCGGGGAGTTCAGATACGCAGTATTTT.

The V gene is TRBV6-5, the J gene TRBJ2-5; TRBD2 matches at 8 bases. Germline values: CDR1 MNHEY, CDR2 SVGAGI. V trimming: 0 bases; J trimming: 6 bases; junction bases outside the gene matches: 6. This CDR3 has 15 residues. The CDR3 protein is CASSYSGSGAKTQYF. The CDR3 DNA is TGTGCCAGCAGTTACTCCGGTAGCGGGGCCAAGACCCAGTACTTC.

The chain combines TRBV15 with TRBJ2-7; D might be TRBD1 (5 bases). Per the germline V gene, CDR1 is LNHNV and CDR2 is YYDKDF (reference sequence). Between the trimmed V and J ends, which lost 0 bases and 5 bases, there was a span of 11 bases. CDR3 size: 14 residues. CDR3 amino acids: CATSRDQGPNEQYF. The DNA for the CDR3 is TGTGCCACCAGCAGAGATCAGGGTCCCAACGAGCAGTACTTC.

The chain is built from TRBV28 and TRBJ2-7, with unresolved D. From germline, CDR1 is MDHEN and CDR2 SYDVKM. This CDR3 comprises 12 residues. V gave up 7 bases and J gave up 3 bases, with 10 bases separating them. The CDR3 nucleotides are TGTGCCAGCACGTCAGGTGACTACGAGCAGTACTTC. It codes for CASTSGDYEQYF. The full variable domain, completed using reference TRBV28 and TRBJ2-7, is DVKVTQSSRYLVKRTGEKVFLECVQDMDHENMFWYRQDPGLGLRLIYFSYDVKMKEKGDIPEGYSVSREKKERFSLILESASTNQTSMYLCASTSGDYEQYFGPGTRLTVT.

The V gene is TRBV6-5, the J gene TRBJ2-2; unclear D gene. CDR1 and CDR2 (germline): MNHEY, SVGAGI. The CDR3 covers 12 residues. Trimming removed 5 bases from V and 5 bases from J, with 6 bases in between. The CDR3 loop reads CASSPTTGELFF. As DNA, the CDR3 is TGTGCCAGCAGTCCTACGACCGGGGAGCTGTTTTTT.

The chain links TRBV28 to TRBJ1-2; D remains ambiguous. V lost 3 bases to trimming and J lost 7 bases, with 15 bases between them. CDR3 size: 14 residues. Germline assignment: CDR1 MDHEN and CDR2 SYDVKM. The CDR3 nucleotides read TGTGCCAGCAGTTTTAAGGTCCAAATAGGTGGCTACACCTTC. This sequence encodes CASSFKVQIGGYTF.

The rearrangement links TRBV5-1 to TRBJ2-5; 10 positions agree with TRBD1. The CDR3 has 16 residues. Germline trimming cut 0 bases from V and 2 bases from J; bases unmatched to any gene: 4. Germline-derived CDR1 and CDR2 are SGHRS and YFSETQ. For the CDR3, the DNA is TGCGCCAGCAGCTTGGTAGGGACAGGGGCTCAAGAGACCCAGTACTTC. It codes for CASSLVGTGAQETQYF.

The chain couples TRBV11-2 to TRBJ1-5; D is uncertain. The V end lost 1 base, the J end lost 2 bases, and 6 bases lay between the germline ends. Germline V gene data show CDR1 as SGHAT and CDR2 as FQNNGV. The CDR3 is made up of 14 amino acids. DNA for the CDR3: TGTGCCAGCAGCTTAGGAGCTGGCAATCAGCCCCAGCATTTT. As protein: CASSLGAGNQPQHF.

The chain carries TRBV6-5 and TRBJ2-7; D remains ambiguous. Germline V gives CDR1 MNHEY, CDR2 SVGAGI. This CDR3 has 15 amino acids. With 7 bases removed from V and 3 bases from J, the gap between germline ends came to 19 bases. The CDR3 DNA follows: TGTGCCAGCAAGGCGAGGTCCCTCCCTCTCTACGAGCAGTACTTC. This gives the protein CASKARSLPLYEQYF.

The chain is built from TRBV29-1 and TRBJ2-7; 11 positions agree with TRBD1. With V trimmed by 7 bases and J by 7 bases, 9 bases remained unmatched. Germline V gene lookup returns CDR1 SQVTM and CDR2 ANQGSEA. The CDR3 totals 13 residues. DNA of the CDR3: TGCAGCGCCGGGAGTGGGACAGGGGGGGAGCAGTACTTC. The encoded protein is CSAGSGTGGEQYF.